Below are 5 T cell receptor beta chains sequenced from a single sample in a study of T-cell memory formation after mild COVID-19. In TCRdb, the 5' RACE reads were re-called with MiXCR into one record per CDR3 protein. The table records about 400,000 distinct CDR3 sequences, about 22% of them present only once. Material for sequencing was PBMCs or a T cell subset sorted from them (not recorded which). These receptors originate from an adult woman who had mild COVID-19 (a few samples of this study predate the infection). Cell type and time point are not known.

This clonotype appeared a few times. The V gene is TRBV20-1, the J gene TRBJ1-1; TRBD1 matches 9 bases. Germline CDR1 and CDR2: DFQATT and SNEGSKA (reference sequence). The trim removed 6 bases at V and 1 base at J, leaving 3 bases unmatched. CDR3 length: 13 residues. The CDR3 reads CSAMTGGNTEAFF. Here the CDR3 DNA reads TGCAGTGCGATGACAGGGGGGAACACTGAAGCTTTCTTT.

The table lists this clonotype with many counts. J is TRBJ2-1 and V is TRBV5-1, with TRBD2 matching over 8 bases. Germline CDR1 is SGHRS and CDR2 is YFSETQ. V was pared by 1 base and J by 1 base, with 1 base of the junction left unmatched. There are 15 residues in the CDR3. The CDR3 spells CASSLSGGSYNEQFF. CDR3 DNA sequence: TGCGCCAGCAGCTTGAGCGGGGGATCCTACAATGAGCAGTTCTTC.

This sequence joins TRBV19 and TRBJ1-5, with no clear D. Trimming stripped 7 bases from V and 4 bases from J, with 23 bases between. The germline gives CDR1 LNHDA, CDR2 SQIVND (reference sequence). There are 17 residues in the CDR3. This CDR3 is CASTPGPQPPANQPQHF. CDR3 in DNA: TGTGCCAGTACCCCGGGTCCGCAGCCCCCAGCTAATCAGCCCCAGCATTTT.

This clonotype was seen a few times. The chain uses TRBV7-9 and TRBJ2-7; D possibly uses TRBD1 or TRBD2 (5 bases each). Between the trimmed V and J ends, which lost 5 bases and 2 bases, there was a span of 13 bases. The CDR3 loop spans 14 amino acids. The germline CDR1 and CDR2 sequences are SEHNR and FQNEAQ (reference sequence). The chain's CDR3 is CASSPRGDPYEQYF. CDR3 nucleotides: TGTGCCAGCAGCCCGAGAGGGGACCCCTACGAGCAGTACTTC. The full variable domain, with the rest looked up from reference TRBV7-9 and TRBJ2-7, is DTGVSQNPRHKITKRGQNVTFRCDPISEHNRLYWYRQTLGQGPEFLTYFQNEAQLEKSRLLSDRFSAERPKGSFSTLEIQRTEQGDSAMYLCASSPRGDPYEQYFGPGTRLTVT.

The chain carries TRBV6-5 and TRBJ1-5; 9 bases are a match to TRBD1. This CDR3 comprises 16 residues. Germline CDR1 is MNHEY and CDR2 is SVGAGI. With 5 bases clipped from V and 4 bases from J, the junction kept 9 bases outside the gene matches. For the CDR3, the DNA is TGTGCCAGCAGTCCCAAAGGACAGGGGAAAAATCAGCCCCAGCATTTT. The encoded protein is CASSPKGQGKNQPQHF.